Below, 4 T cell receptor beta chains from the same sample are listed, as sequenced in a study of tissue T cells after allogeneic stem cell transplantation. Time point: mouse harvest day 7 after allogeneic transplant. The graft held 10^6 splenic CD5+ T cells and 10^7 T-cell-depleted bone marrow cells. Generated by immunoSEQ multiplex PCR, the TCRdb table keeps only in-frame clones and is missing some. The sample contains roughly 7,100 clones, under 50% of which appear only once. Sequencing used gut tissue. The receptors come from a female BALB/c mouse given C57BL/6 T cells with graft-versus-host disease after an allogeneic hematopoietic cell transplant.

Concerning this clone itself: Germline and genes here are mouse. The sequenced CDR3 bases are TGTGCCAGCGGGGACTGGGGGCAAGACACCCAGTAC. Translation: CASGDWGQDTQY. The CDR3 in its entirety is CASGDWGQDTQYF. The V call is TRBV13-2, the J call TRBJ2-5, with 10 bases lining up with TRBD2. The read falls 1 residue short of the CDR3 end, and the missing part is taken from the germline J gene. The V gene end was trimmed by 5 bases and the J gene end by 3 bases; junction bases not matched to a gene: 0. The length of the CDR3 is 13 residues. Germline-derived CDR1 and CDR2 are NNHNN and SYGAGS (reference sequence).

This clone was detected only a few times. Germline and genes: mouse. The read finishes 1 residue shy of the CDR3 end, and the germline J gene is used to complete it. V is TRBV26 and J is TRBJ2-2, with TRBD2 matching 8 bases. The junction had 4 bases not matched to a gene; V was cut back by 4 bases and J by 0 bases. CDR3 length: 16 amino acids. Germline CDR1 KGHPV, CDR2 FQNQEV (reference sequence). The CDR3 is CASSPPGGPNTGQLYF. The DNA read from the CDR3 is TGTGCCAGCAGTCCCCCGGGGGGGCCAAACACCGGGCAGCTCTAC.

Judged by abundance, this clone is medium-sized (0.01 to 0.1%). Genes here carry mouse names. The CDR3 end lies 1 residue beyond the end of the read and is filled in from the germline J gene. The chain joins TRBV16 to TRBJ1-3; D is undetermined. Germline CDR1 is SGHSA and CDR2 is FRNQAP. Trimming stripped 3 bases from V and 0 bases from J, with 6 bases between. This CDR3 region has 14 residues. The sequenced CDR3 bases are TGTGCAAGCAGCTTCACAGATTCTGGAAATACGCTCTAT. The encoded protein is CASSFTDSGNTLY. In full, the CDR3 is CASSFTDSGNTLYF.

This clone was detected only a few times. Gene names follow the mouse nomenclature. Read data end 1 residue before the CDR3 end; the end is taken from the germline J gene. This chain uses TRBV31 with TRBJ2-3, with D perhaps matching TRBD1 or TRBD2 (6 bases each). Germline lookup yields CDR1 GKSSPN and CDR2 SITVG. This CDR3 contains 15 residues. Trimming took off 0 bases at V and 0 bases at J, with 10 bases between the two ends. Incomplete CDR3 DNA: TGTGCCTGGAGTCTAGGGGGGTCTAGTGCAGAAACGCTGTAT. Its translation is CAWSLGGSSAETLY. Given in full, the CDR3 is CAWSLGGSSAETLYF.